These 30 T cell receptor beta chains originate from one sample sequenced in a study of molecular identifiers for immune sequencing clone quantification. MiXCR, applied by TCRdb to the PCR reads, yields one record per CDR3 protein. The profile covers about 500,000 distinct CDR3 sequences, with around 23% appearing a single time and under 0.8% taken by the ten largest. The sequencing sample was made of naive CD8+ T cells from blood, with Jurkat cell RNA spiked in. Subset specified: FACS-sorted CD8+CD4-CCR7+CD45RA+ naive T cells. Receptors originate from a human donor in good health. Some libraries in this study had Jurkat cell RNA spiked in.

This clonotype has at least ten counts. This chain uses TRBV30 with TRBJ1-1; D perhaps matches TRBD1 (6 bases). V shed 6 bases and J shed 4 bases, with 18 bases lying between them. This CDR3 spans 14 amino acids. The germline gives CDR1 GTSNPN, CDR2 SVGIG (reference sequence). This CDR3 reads CACPNQGIGTEAFF. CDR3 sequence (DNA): TGTGCCTGCCCCAACCAGGGGATAGGCACTGAAGCTTTCTTT.

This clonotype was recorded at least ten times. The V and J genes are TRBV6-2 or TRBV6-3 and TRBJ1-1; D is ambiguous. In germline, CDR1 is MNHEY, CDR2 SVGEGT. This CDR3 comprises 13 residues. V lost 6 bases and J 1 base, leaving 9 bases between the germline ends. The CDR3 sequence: CASSPTANTEAFF. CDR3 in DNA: TGTGCCAGCAGCCCCACAGCGAACACTGAAGCTTTCTTT.

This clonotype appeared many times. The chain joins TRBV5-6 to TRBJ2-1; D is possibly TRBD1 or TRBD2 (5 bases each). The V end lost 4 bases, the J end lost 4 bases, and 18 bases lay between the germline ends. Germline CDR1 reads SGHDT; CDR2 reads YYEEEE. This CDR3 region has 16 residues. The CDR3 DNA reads TGTGCCAGCAGCGAAGAAACCGGGACCCGTTACAATGAGCAGTTCTTC. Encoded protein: CASSEETGTRYNEQFF.

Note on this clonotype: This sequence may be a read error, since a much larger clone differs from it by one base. The CDR3 DNA reads TGCACCAGCAGCCAGGGGACAGGGGCCACTGAAGCTTTCTTT. Its translation is CTSSQGTGATEAFF. The chain employs TRBV4-1 and TRBJ1-1; 10 bases match TRBD1. This CDR3 is built from 14 residues. From germline, CDR1 is MGHRA and CDR2 YSYEKL.

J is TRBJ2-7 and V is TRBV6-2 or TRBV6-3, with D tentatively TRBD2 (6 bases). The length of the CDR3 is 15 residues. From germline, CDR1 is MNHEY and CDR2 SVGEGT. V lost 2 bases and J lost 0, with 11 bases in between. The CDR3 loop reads CASSYNGGRSYEQYF. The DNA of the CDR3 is TGTGCCAGCAGTTACAACGGGGGTCGCTCCTACGAGCAGTACTTC.

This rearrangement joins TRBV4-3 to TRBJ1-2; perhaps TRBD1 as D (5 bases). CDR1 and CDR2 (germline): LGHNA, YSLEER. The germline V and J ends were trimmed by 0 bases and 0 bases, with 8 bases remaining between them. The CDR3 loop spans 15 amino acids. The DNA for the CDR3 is TGCGCCAGCAGCCAAGATCTGGGGGCTAACTATGGCTACACCTTC. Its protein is CASSQDLGANYGYTF.

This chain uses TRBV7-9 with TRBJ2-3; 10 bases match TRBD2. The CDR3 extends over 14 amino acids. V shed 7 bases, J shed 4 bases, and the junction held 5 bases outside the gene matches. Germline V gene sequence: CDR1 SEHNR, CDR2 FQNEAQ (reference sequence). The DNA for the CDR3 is TGTGCCAGCAACGGACTAGCGGACGCAGATACGCAGTATTTT. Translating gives CASNGLADADTQYF.

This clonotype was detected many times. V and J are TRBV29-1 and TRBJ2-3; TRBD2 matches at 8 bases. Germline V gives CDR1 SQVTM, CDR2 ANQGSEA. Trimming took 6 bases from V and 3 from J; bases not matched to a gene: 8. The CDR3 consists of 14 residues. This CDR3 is CSVTSGSRTDTQYF. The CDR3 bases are TGCAGCGTCACCAGCGGGAGTAGAACAGATACGCAGTATTTT.

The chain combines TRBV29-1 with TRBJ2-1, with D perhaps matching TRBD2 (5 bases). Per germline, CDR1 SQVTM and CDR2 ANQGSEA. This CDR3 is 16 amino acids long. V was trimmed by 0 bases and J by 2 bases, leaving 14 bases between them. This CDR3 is CSVEDSVRAAYNEQFF. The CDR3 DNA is TGCAGCGTTGAAGACAGCGTGAGGGCGGCCTACAATGAGCAGTTCTTC.

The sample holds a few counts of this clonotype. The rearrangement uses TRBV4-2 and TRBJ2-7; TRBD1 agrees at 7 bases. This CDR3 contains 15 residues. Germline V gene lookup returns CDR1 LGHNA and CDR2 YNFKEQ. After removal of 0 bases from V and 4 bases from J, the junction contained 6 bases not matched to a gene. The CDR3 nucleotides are TGTGCCAGCAGCCAAGAGGTGGGCAGGGGGTACGAGCAGTACTTC. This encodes CASSQEVGRGYEQYF.

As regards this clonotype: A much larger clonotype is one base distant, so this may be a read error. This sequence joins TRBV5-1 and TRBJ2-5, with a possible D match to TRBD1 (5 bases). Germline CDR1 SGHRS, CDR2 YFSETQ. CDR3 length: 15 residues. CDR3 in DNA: TGCGCCAGCGGCTTAGGGGTCGCGTCTCAAGAGACCCAGTACTTC. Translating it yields CASGLGVASQETQYF.

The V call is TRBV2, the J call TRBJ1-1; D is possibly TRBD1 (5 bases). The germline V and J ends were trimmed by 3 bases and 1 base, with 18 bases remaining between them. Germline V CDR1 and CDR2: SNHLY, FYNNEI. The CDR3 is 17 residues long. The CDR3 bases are TGTGCCAGCAGTGATCCCCTGGACAAGGAGGGGAACACTGAAGCTTTCTTT. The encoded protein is CASSDPLDKEGNTEAFF.

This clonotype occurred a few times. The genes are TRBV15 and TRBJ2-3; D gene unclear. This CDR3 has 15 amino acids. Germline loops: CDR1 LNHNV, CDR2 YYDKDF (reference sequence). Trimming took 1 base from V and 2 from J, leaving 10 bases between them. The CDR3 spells CATSRAGSSTDTQYF. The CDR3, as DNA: TGTGCCACCAGCAGAGCCGGGTCTTCCACAGATACGCAGTATTTT.

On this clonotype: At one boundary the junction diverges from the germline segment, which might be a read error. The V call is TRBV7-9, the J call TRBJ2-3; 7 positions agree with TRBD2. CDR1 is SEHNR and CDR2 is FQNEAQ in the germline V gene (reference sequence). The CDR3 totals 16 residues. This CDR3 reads CASSRRLAEPTDTRYF. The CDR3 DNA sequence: TGTGCCAGCAGCCGACGGCTAGCGGAGCCCACAGATACGCGGTATTTT.

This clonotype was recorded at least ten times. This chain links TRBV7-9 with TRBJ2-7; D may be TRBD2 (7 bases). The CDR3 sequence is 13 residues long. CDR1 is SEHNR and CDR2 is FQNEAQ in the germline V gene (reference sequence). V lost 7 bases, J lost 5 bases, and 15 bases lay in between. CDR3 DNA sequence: TGTGCCAGCACCGGCCGGGGGGCCGACGAGCAGTACTTC. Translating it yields CASTGRGADEQYF.

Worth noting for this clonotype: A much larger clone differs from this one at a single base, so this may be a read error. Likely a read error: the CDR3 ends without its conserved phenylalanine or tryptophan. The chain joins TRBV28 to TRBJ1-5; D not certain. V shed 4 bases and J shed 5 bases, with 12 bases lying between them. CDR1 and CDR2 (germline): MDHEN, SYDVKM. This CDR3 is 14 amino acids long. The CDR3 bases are TGTGCCAGCAGTTCCCGCGGGGTGGATCAGCCCCAGCATCTT. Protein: CASSSRGVDQPQHL.

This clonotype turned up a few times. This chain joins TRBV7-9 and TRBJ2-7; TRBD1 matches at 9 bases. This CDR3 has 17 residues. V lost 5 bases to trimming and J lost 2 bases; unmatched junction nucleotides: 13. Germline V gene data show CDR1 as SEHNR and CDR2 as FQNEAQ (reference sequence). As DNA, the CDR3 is TGTGCCAGCAGCCCGCATACGGACAGGGGAAGGGCCTACGAGCAGTACTTC. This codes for CASSPHTDRGRAYEQYF. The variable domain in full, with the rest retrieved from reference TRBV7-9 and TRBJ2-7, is DTGVSQNPRHKITKRGQNVTFRCDPISEHNRLYWYRQTLGQGPEFLTYFQNEAQLEKSRLLSDRFSAERPKGSFSTLEIQRTEQGDSAMYLCASSPHTDRGRAYEQYFGPGTRLTVT.

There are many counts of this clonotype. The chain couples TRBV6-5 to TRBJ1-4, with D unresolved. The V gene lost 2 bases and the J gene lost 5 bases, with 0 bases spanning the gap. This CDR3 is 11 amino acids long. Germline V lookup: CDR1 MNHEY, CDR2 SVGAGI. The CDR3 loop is CASSYNEKLFF. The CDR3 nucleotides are TGTGCCAGCAGTTACAATGAAAAACTGTTTTTT.

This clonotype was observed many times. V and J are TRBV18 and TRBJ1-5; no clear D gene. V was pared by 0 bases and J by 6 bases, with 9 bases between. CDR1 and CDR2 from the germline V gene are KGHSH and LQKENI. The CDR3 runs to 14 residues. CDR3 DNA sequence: TGTGCCAGCTCACCACCCGGGGAAGGTCAGCCCCAGCATTTT. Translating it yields CASSPPGEGQPQHF. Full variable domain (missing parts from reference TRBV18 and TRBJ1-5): NAGVMQNPRHLVRRRGQEARLRCSPMKGHSHVYWYRQLPEEGLKFMVYLQKENIIDESGMPKERFSAEFPKEGPSILRIQQVVRGDSAAYFCASSPPGEGQPQHFGDGTRLSIL.

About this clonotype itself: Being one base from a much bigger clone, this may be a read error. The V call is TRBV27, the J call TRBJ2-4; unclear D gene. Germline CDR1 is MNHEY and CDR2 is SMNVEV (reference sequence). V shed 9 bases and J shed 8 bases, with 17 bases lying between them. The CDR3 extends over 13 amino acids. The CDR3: CASKDVVGDIQYF. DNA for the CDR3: TGTGCCAGTAAGGACGTGGTTGGCGACATTCAGTACTTC.

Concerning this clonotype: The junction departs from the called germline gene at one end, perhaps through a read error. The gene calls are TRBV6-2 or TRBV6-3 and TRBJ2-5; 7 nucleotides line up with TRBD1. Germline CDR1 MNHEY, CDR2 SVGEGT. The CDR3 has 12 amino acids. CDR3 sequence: CASRPQTGTRYF. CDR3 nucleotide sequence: TGTGCCAGCAGACCCCAGACAGGGACCCGGTACTTC.

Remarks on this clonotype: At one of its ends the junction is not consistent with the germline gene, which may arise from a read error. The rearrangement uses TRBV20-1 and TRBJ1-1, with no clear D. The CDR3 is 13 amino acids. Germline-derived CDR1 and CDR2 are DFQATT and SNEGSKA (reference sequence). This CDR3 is CSAREGRSTEALF. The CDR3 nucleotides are TGCAGTGCTAGAGAGGGCCGTTCCACTGAAGCTCTCTTT.

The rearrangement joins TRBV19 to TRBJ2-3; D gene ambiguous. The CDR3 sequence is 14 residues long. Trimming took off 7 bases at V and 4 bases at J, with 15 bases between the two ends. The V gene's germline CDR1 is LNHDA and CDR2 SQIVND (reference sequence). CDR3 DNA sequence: TGTGCCAGTACCATAGACCCCTCGGCAGATACGCAGTATTTT. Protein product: CASTIDPSADTQYF.

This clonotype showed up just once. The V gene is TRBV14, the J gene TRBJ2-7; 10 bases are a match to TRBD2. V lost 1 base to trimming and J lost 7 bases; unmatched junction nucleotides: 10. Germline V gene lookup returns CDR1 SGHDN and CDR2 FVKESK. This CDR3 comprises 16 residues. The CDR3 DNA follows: TGTGCCAGCAGCCAAGTTCGAGCGGGAGGGCCGAGGGAGCAGTACTTC. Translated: CASSQVRAGGPREQYF.

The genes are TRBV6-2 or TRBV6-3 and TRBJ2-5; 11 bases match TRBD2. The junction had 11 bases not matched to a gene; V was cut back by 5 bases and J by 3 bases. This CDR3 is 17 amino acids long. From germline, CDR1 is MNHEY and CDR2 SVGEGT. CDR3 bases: TGTGCCAGCAGTCAAATAGCGGGAGGGCCCTCCAAAGAGACCCAGTACTTC. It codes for CASSQIAGGPSKETQYF.

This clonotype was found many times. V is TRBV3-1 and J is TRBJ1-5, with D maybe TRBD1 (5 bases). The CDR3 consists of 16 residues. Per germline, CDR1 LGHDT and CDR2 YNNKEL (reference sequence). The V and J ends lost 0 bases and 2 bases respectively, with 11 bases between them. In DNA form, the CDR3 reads TGTGCCAGCAGCCAAGATCTCGCGGGGGGCAATCAGCCCCAGCATTTT. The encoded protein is CASSQDLAGGNQPQHF.

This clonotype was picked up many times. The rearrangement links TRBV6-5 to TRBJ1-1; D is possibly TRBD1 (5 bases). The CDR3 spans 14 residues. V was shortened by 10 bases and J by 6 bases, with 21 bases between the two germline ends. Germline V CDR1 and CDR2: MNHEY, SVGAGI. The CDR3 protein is CATGPGTFGAEAFF. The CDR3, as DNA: TGTGCCACGGGTCCGGGGACCTTTGGGGCTGAAGCTTTCTTT.

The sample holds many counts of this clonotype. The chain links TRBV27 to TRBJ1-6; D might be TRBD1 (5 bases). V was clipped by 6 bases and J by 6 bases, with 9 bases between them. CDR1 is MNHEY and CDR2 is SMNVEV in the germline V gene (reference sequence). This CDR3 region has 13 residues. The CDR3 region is CASSFDSNSPLHF. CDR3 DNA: TGTGCCAGCAGCTTCGACAGTAATTCACCCCTCCACTTT.

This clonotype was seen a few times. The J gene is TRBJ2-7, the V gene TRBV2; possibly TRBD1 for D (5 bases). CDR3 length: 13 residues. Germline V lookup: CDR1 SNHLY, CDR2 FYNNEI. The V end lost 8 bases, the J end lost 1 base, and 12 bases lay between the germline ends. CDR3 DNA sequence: TGTGCCAGCTTCGACAGTGCTTCCTACGAGCAGTACTTC. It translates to CASFDSASYEQYF. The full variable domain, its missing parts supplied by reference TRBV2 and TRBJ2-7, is EPEVTQTPSHQVTQMGQEVILRCVPISNHLYFYWYRQILGQKVEFLVSFYNNEISEKSEIFDDQFSVERPDGSNFTLKIRSTKLEDSAMYFCASFDSASYEQYFGPGTRLTVT.

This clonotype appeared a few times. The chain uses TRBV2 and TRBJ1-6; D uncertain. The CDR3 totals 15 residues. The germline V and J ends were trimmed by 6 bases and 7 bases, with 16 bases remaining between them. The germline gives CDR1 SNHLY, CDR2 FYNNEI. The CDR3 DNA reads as TGTGCCAGCAGCGCTGGTCAGCCGGAAAATTCACCCCTCCACTTT. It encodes CASSAGQPENSPLHF.